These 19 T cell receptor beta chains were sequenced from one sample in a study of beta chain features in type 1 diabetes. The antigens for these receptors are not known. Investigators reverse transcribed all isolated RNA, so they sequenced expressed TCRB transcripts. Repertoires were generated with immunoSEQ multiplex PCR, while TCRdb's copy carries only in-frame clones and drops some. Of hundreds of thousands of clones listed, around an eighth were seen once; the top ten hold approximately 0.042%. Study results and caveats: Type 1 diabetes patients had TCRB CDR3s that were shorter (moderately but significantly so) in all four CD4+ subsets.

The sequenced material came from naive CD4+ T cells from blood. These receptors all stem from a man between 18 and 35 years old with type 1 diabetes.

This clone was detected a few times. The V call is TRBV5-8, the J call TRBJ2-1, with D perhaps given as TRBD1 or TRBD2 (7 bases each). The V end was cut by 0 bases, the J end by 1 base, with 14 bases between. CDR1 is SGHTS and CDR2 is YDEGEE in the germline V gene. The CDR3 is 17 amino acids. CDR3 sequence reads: CASSLARQGGSYNEQFF. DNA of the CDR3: TGTGCCAGCAGCTTGGCCAGGCAGGGGGGGTCCTACAATGAGCAGTTCTTC. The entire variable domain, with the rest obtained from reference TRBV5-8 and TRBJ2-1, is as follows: EAGVTQSPTHLIKTRGQQATLRCSPISGHTSVYWYQQALGLGLQFLLWYDEGEERNRGNFPPRFSGRQFPNYSSELNVNALELEDSALYLCASSLARQGGSYNEQFFGPGTRLTVL.

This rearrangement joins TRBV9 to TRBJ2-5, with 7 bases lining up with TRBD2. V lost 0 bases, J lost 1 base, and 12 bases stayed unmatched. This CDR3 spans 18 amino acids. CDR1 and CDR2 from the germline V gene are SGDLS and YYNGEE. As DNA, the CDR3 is TGTGCCAGCAGCGTAGGGGCTAGCGGAAACGTGATCCAAGAGACCCAGTACTTC. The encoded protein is CASSVGASGNVIQETQYF. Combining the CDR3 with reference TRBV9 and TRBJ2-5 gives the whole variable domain DSGVTQTPKHLITATGQRVTLRCSPRSGDLSVYWYQQSLDQGLQFLIQYYNGEERAKGNILERFSAQQFPDLHSELNLSSLELGDSALYFCASSVGASGNVIQETQYFGPGTRLLVL.

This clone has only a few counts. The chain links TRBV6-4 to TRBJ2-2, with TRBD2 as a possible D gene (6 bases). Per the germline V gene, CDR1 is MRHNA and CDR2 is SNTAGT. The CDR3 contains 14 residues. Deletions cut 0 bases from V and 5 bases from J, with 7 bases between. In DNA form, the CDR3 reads TGTGCCAGCAGTGACTCTAGCGGAACCGGGGAGCTGTTTTTT. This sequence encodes CASSDSSGTGELFF.

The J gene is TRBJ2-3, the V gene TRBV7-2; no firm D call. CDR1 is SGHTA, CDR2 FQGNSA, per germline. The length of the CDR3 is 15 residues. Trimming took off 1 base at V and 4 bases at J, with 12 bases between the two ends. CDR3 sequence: CASSLEGRPPDTQYF. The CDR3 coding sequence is TGTGCCAGCAGCTTAGAAGGGCGACCCCCAGATACGCAGTATTTT. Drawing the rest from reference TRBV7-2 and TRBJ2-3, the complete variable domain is GAGVSQSPSNKVTEKGKDVELRCDPISGHTALYWYRQSLGQGLEFLIYFQGNSAPDKSGLPSDRFSAERTGGSVSTLTIQRTQQEDSAVYLCASSLEGRPPDTQYFGPGTRLTVL.

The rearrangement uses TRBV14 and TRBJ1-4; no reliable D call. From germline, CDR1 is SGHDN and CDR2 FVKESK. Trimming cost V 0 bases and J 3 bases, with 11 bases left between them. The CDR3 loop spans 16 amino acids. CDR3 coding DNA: TGTGCCAGCAGCCAAGAAGGCCGACTTTCTAATGAAAAACTGTTTTTT. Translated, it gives CASSQEGRLSNEKLFF.

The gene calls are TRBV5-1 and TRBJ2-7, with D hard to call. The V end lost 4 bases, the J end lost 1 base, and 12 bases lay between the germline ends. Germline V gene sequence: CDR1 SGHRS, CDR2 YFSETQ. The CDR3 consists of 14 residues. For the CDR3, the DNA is TGCGCCAGCAGCCGTATACTTTATTCCTACGAGCAGTACTTC. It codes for CASSRILYSYEQYF.

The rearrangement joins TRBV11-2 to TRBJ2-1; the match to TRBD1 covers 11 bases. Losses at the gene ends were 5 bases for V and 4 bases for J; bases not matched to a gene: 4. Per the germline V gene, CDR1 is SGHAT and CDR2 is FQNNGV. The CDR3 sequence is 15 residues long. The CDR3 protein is CASSNGQGAYNEQFF. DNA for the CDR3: TGTGCCAGCAGCAACGGACAGGGGGCTTACAATGAGCAGTTCTTC. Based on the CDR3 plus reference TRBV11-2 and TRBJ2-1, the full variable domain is EAGVAQSPRYKIIEKRQSVAFWCNPISGHATLYWYQQILGQGPKLLIQFQNNGVVDDSQLPKDRFSAERLKGVDSTLKIQPAKLEDSAVYLCASSNGQGAYNEQFFGPGTRLTVL.

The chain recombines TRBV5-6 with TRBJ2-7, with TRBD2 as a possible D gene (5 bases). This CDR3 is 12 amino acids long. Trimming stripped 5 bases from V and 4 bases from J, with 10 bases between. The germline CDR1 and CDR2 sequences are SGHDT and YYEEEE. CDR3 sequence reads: CASSSSGYEQYF. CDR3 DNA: TGTGCCAGCAGTTCGTCGGGATACGAGCAGTACTTC.

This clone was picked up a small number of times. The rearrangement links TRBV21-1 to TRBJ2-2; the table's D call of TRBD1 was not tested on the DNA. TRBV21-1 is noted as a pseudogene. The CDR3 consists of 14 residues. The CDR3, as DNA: TGTGCCAGCAGCGCCGGGACAGGGGCCGGGGAGCTGTTTTTT. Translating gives CASSAGTGAGELFF.

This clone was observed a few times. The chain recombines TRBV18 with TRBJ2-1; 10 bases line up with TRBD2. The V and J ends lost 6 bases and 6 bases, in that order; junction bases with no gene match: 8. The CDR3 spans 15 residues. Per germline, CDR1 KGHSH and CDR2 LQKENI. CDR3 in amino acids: CASSPLAGDPNEQFF. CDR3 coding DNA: TGTGCCAGCTCCCCCCTAGCGGGGGACCCCAATGAGCAGTTCTTC.

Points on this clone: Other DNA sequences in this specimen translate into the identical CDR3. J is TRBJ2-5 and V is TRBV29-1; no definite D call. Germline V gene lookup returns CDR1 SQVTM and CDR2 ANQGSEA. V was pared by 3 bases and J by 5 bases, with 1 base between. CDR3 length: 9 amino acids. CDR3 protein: CSVEETQYF. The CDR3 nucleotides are TGCAGCGTTGAGGAGACCCAGTACTTC.

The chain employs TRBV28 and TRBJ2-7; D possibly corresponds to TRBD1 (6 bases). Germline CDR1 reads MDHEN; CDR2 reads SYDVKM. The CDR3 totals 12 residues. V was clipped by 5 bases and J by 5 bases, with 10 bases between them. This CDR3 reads CASSPYRDEQYF. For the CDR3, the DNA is TGTGCCAGCAGTCCTTACAGGGACGAGCAGTACTTC.

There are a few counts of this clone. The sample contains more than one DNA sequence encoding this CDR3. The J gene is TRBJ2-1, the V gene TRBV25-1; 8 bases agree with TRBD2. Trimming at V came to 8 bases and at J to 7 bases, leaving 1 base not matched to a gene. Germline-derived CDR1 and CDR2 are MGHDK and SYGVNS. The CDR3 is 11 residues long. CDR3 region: CASSGGNEQFF. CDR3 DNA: TGTGCCAGCTCGGGAGGGAATGAGCAGTTCTTC.

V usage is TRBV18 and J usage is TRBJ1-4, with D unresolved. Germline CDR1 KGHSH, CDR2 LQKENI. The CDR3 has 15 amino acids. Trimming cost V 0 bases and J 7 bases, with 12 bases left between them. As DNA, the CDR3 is TGTGCCAGCTCACCACCCTCAGCCGTGGGTGAAAAACTGTTTTTT. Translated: CASSPPSAVGEKLFF.

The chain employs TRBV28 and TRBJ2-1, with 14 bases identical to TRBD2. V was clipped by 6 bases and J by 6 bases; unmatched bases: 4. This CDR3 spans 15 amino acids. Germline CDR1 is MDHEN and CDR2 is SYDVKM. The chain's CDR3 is CASRVGTSGGNEQFF. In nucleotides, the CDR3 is TGTGCCAGCAGAGTGGGGACTAGCGGGGGCAATGAGCAGTTCTTC.

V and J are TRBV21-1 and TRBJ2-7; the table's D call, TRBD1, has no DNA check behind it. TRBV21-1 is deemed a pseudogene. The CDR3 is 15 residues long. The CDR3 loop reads CASSVRQGQSLEQYF. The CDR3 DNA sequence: TGTGCCAGCAGCGTCCGACAGGGGCAAAGTCTCGAGCAGTACTTC.

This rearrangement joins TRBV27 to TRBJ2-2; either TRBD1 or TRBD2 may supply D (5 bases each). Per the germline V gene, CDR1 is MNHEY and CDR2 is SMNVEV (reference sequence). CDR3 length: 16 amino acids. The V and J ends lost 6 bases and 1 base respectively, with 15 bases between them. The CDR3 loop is CASSLPRGLNTGELFF. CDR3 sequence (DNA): TGTGCCAGCAGCTTGCCCCGGGGCTTGAACACCGGGGAGCTGTTTTTT.

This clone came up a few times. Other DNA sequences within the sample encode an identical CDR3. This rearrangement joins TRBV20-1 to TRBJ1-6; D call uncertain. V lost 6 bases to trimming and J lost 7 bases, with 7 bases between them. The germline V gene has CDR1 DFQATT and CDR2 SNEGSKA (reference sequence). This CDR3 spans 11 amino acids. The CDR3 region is CSARANSPLHF. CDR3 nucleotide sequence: TGCAGTGCCCGAGCCAATTCACCCCTCCACTTT.

CDR3 bases: TGTGCCACCCTACACCGGACAGGGGAGGAGACCCAGTACTTC. Its translation is CATLHRTGEETQYF. The chain recombines TRBV10-3 with TRBJ2-5; TRBD1 aligns across 9 bases. V lost 10 bases, J lost 5 bases, and 11 bases stayed unmatched. Germline assignment: CDR1 ENHRY and CDR2 SYGVKD. This CDR3 region has 14 residues.